This T cell receptor beta chain was obtained from a study of cytomegalovirus exposure and HLA in healthy donors. This PCR relied on a set of 60 Vbeta primers and 13 Jbeta primers. Sequencing used immunoSEQ multiplex PCR; TCRdb keeps in-frame clones, though not all of them. Of over 200,000 clones listed, about 85% are singletons. V lost 1 base and J 3 bases, leaving 11 bases between the germline ends. CDR1 is SEHNR, CDR2 FQNEAQ, per germline (reference sequence). The CDR3 consists of 15 residues. The receptor's source is a human donor in good health. Sequencing was done on a sample of PBMCs. V gene TRBV7-9 combines with J gene TRBJ2-3, with TRBD1 as a possible D gene (5 bases). DNA of the CDR3: TGTGCCAGCAGCTTAGGGACAAGCAAAACAGATACGCAGTATTTT. It yields the protein CASSLGTSKTDTQYF.